The 21 T cell receptor beta chains below were found in one sample sequenced in a study of OX40 agonist ivuxolimab in advanced cancers. Libraries were prepared by immunoSEQ multiplex PCR; TCRdb keeps only in-frame clonotypes and omits some of them. The data show 60,000 to 65,000 clones, with 80% to 95% seen just once and 0.35% to 0.55% held by the top ten. The specimen comprised CD4+ or CD8+ T cells sorted from blood, sampled in a trial of the OX40 agonist ivuxolimab. The receptors here all came from an adult with an advanced solid tumor such as melanoma, head and neck, liver or kidney cancer.

This chain uses TRBV5-1 with TRBJ1-5; 12 positions match TRBD1. The germline gives CDR1 SGHRS, CDR2 YFSETQ. CDR3 size: 16 residues. Losses at the gene ends were 4 bases for V and 3 bases for J; bases not matched to a gene: 5. CDR3 sequence: CASSQGTGGFNQPQHF. CDR3 DNA sequence: TGCGCCAGCAGCCAAGGGACAGGGGGCTTCAATCAGCCCCAGCATTTT.

The chain's CDR3 is CASSLVAGFFYEQYF. Written as DNA, the CDR3 is TGTGCCAGCAGCTTGGTGGCAGGGTTCTTCTACGAGCAGTACTTC. The chain recombines TRBV5-6 with TRBJ2-5, with D possibly matching TRBD1 (5 bases). The closer fit of TRBJ2-7 to the DNA end suggests the J call may be wrong. In germline, CDR1 is SGHDT, CDR2 YYEEEE. CDR3 length: 15 amino acids.

The chain carries TRBV29-1 and TRBJ2-5; tentatively, D is TRBD2 (6 bases). The length of the CDR3 is 13 residues. Per the germline V gene, CDR1 is SQVTM and CDR2 is ANQGSEA. The V end was cut by 3 bases, the J end by 3 bases, with 11 bases between. CDR3 DNA sequence: TGCAGCGTTGACGGCGGGACGGAAGAGACCCAGTACTTC. It codes for CSVDGGTEETQYF.

This chain links TRBV10-1 with TRBJ2-1, with 8 positions matching TRBD2. Germline V lookup: CDR1 WNHNN, CDR2 SYGVQD (reference sequence). The junction had 8 bases not matched to a gene; V was cut back by 2 bases and J by 5 bases. The CDR3 is 16 amino acids. The CDR3 DNA is TGCGCCAGCAGTGAGGGGGCTAGCGGGCGACACAATGAGCAGTTCTTC. This gives the protein CASSEGASGRHNEQFF.

The chain combines TRBV19 with TRBJ2-5; no clear D gene. Germline values: CDR1 LNHDA, CDR2 SQIVND (reference sequence). Trimming took 5 bases from V and 2 from J, leaving 12 bases between them. There are 14 residues in the CDR3. The CDR3 nucleotides read TGTGCCAGTAGTCTTTCCTCAGTACAAGAGACCCAGTACTTC. This sequence encodes CASSLSSVQETQYF.

Only one count was recorded for this clone. The chain recombines TRBV5-1 with TRBJ2-7; TRBD1 matches at 12 bases. The CDR3 spans 14 residues. Per the germline V gene, CDR1 is SGHRS and CDR2 is YFSETQ. After removal of 4 bases from V and 12 bases from J, the junction contained 11 bases not matched to a gene. The CDR3 sequence is CASSLGTGGRSWYF. CDR3 nucleotides: TGCGCCAGCAGCCTCGGGACAGGGGGCAGATCCTGGTACTTC.

The chain joins TRBV11-2 to TRBJ2-1; 9 bases align to TRBD2. CDR3 size: 15 residues. Looked up from germline, CDR1 is SGHAT and CDR2 is FQNNGV. Trimming removed 8 bases from V and 4 bases from J; junction bases left unmatched: 9. In nucleotides, the CDR3 is TGTGCCAGCGGCCGACTAGCGGCGGATTACAATGAGCAGTTCTTC. Its protein product is CASGRLAADYNEQFF.

V usage is TRBV18 and J usage is TRBJ1-2; TRBD1 might be the D (5 bases). This CDR3 has 15 amino acids. The V end was cut by 3 bases, the J end by 0 bases, with 11 bases between. In germline, CDR1 is KGHSH, CDR2 LQKENI. CDR3 protein: CASSPEGDANYGYTF. CDR3 sequence (DNA): TGTGCCAGCTCACCCGAAGGGGACGCTAACTATGGCTACACCTTC.

This clone has just a few counts. This sequence joins TRBV27 and TRBJ1-1; the D gene is possibly TRBD1 (6 bases). CDR3 length: 14 amino acids. Germline CDR1 reads MNHEY; CDR2 reads SMNVEV (reference sequence). V dropped 0 bases and J dropped 3 bases, with 8 bases sitting between them. CDR3: CASSLSPGDTEAFF. CDR3 bases: TGTGCCAGCAGTTTATCCCCAGGGGACACTGAAGCTTTCTTT.

The rearrangement uses TRBV10-1 and TRBJ2-2; D is unclear. This CDR3 spans 16 amino acids. Trimming took 3 bases from V and 0 from J, leaving 11 bases between them. Germline CDR1 is WNHNN and CDR2 is SYGVQD (reference sequence). DNA for the CDR3: TGCGCCAGCAGTGATTCTGCCAGGCCGAACACCGGGGAGCTGTTTTTT. It translates to CASSDSARPNTGELFF.

The chain uses TRBV5-6 and TRBJ2-1; D gene uncertain. The V gene lost 0 bases and the J gene lost 4 bases, with 11 bases spanning the gap. The CDR3 loop spans 15 amino acids. Germline V gene lookup returns CDR1 SGHDT and CDR2 YYEEEE. The CDR3 sequence: CASSLGTQEYNEQFF. The DNA of the CDR3 is TGTGCCAGCAGCTTGGGGACCCAAGAGTACAATGAGCAGTTCTTC.

The rearrangement links TRBV7-9 to TRBJ1-1; D unclear. Germline lookup yields CDR1 SEHNR and CDR2 FQNEAQ (reference sequence). The V gene lost 5 bases and the J gene lost 3 bases, with 16 bases spanning the gap. The CDR3 is made up of 15 amino acids. The CDR3 region has the DNA TGTGCCAGCAGCATCATGGGCTTTGGGGACACTGAAGCTTTCTTT. Its translation: CASSIMGFGDTEAFF.

This clone was picked up a small number of times. The V gene is TRBV5-1, the J gene TRBJ2-1; 10 bases are a match to TRBD2. The CDR3 totals 15 residues. Germline values: CDR1 SGHRS, CDR2 YFSETQ. The V segment lost 4 bases and the J segment 5 bases; nucleotides outside the gene matches: 6. This chain's CDR3 is CASSLRTSGDNEQFF. Here the CDR3 DNA reads TGCGCCAGCAGCCTCAGGACTAGCGGAGACAATGAGCAGTTCTTC.

The J gene is TRBJ2-7, the V gene TRBV5-1, with 10 bases that match TRBD2. The trim removed 2 bases at V and 0 bases at J, leaving 2 bases unmatched. Germline V gene sequence: CDR1 SGHRS, CDR2 YFSETQ. The CDR3 runs to 15 residues. This CDR3 reads CASSLSSGSSYEQYF. DNA of the CDR3: TGCGCCAGCAGCTTATCTAGCGGGAGCTCCTACGAGCAGTACTTC.

The chain has TRBV6-5 and TRBJ2-7; possible D gene TRBD2, 5 bases. Trimming took off 6 bases at V and 9 bases at J, with 18 bases between the two ends. Germline-derived CDR1 and CDR2 are MNHEY and SVGAGI. The length of the CDR3 is 13 residues. CDR3 in amino acids: CASRHETTKAQYF. The CDR3 DNA reads as TGTGCCAGCAGACACGAGACTACCAAGGCGCAGTACTTC.

This clone was observed a few times. V is TRBV7-8 and J is TRBJ2-7; unclear D gene. CDR1 is SGHVS and CDR2 is FQNEAQ in the germline V gene. The CDR3 is made up of 14 amino acids. V lost 2 bases, J lost 4 bases, and 12 bases lay in between. CDR3 residues: CASSLLGGEYEQYF. CDR3 coding DNA: TGTGCCAGCAGCTTACTCGGTGGAGAGTACGAGCAGTACTTC.

The rearrangement uses TRBV30 and TRBJ1-2; perhaps TRBD1 as D (5 bases). V lost 3 bases and J lost 6, with 17 bases in between. CDR3 length: 14 residues. In germline, CDR1 is GTSNPN, CDR2 SVGIG (reference sequence). The DNA for the CDR3 is TGTGCCTGGAGGGCCGGGACGTCTCAAGATGGCTACACCTTC. Encoded protein: CAWRAGTSQDGYTF.

V usage is TRBV5-6 and J usage is TRBJ2-1, with 9 bases identical to TRBD2. The germline CDR1 and CDR2 sequences are SGHDT and YYEEEE. V trimming: 6 bases; J trimming: 10 bases; junction bases outside the gene matches: 23. The CDR3 is made up of 18 amino acids. The CDR3 protein is CASISNSAGLAVGMEQFF. The CDR3 region has the DNA TGTGCCAGCATCAGTAATTCCGCGGGACTAGCAGTCGGGATGGAGCAGTTCTTC. Filled out from reference TRBV5-6 and TRBJ2-1, the complete variable domain reads DAGVTQSPTHLIKTRGQQVTLRCSPKSGHDTVSWYQQALGQGPQFIFQYYEEEERQRGNFPDRFSGHQFPNYSSELNVNALLLGDSALYLCASISNSAGLAVGMEQFFGPGTRLTVL.

This chain joins TRBV6-4 and TRBJ1-1; D call uncertain. With 9 bases removed from V and 0 bases from J, the gap between germline ends came to 11 bases. The CDR3 is 13 residues long. From germline, CDR1 is MRHNA and CDR2 SNTAGT. CDR3 loop: CARLLVLNTEAFF. CDR3 coding DNA: TGTGCCAGACTTCTTGTCCTGAACACTGAAGCTTTCTTT.

The V gene is TRBV11-2, the J gene TRBJ2-1; 15 bases map to TRBD2. Unmatched junction bases numbered 6, after V lost 1 base and J lost 8 bases. The CDR3 is 17 residues long. From germline, CDR1 is SGHAT and CDR2 FQNNGV. CDR3 sequence reads: CASSLGGLAGGRDEQFF. The CDR3 bases are TGTGCCAGCAGCTTAGGTGGACTAGCGGGAGGGCGCGATGAGCAGTTCTTC.

The V and J genes are TRBV5-4 and TRBJ1-2; TRBD1 matches at 9 bases. The CDR3 extends over 16 amino acids. Per the germline V gene, CDR1 is SGHNT and CDR2 is YYREEE (reference sequence). With V trimmed by 2 bases and J by 1 base, 6 bases remained unmatched. This chain's CDR3 is CASSLQTGQGNYGYTF. CDR3 in DNA: TGTGCCAGCAGCTTACAAACGGGACAGGGTAACTATGGCTACACCTTC.